This is a list of T cell receptor beta chains from one sample in a study of shared clonotypes between healthy human individuals. Only in-frame clones appear in the TCRdb table, and some are missing; sequencing was by immunoSEQ multiplex PCR. Found here are 900,000 to 1,200,000 clones, more than 75% of them singletons; the top ten hold roughly 0.57%. The sequenced sample consisted of memory CD4+ T cells from PBMCs. These receptor sequences come from a man between 18 and 29 years old in good health. Some clones in this sample may be carry-over from other donors' samples. Both conserved end residues are part of each CDR3. The D gene is left open where the match is weak. For some rows the clone size is stated as once, few or many, or as a class when expanded; others skip it.

V gene	D gene	clone size	J gene	CDR3 DNA	CDR3 protein
TRBV6-1	NA	NA	TRBJ1-2	TGTGCCAGCACCTCCGGACAGCCTGGCTACACCTTC	CASTSGQPGYTF
TRBV19	NA	NA	TRBJ1-1	TGTGCCAGTAGCCACCGCGGGTCGTACACTGAAGCTTTCTTT	CASSHRGSYTEAFF
TRBV19	TRBD1	NA	TRBJ2-7	TGTGCCAGTAGTGCACCCGGGACAGTAGCCTACGAGCAGTACTTC	CASSAPGTVAYEQYF
TRBV28	TRBD2	NA	TRBJ2-1	TGTGCCAGCAGGGAACAAGCGGGAGAACACAATGAGCAGTTCTTC	CASREQAGEHNEQFF
TRBV27	NA	NA	TRBJ2-7	TGTGCCAGCAGTTTATGGCTGTCCCCTCGGAACGAGCAGTACTTC	CASSLWLSPRNEQYF
TRBV6-5	NA	NA	TRBJ2-5	TGTGCCAGCAGTTGGGGCGGGATCGATAGAGAGACCCAGTACTTC	CASSWGGIDRETQYF
TRBV7-8	NA	NA	TRBJ1-4	TGTGCCAGCAGCGTCGAAGTTGGAACTAATGAAAAACTGTTTTTT	CASSVEVGTNEKLFF
TRBV11-3	NA	NA	TRBJ2-3	TGTGCCAGCAGCCCGGCGGGGAGGCGAGATACGCAGTATTTT	CASSPAGRRDTQYF
TRBV5-1	TRBD2	NA	TRBJ2-3	TGCGCCAGCAGCTGGGCGGGAGTTAGCACAGATACGCAGTATTTT	CASSWAGVSTDTQYF
TRBV19	NA	many	TRBJ1-3	TGTGCCAGTAGGACAGAATACGCTGGAAACACCATATATTTT	CASRTEYAGNTIYF
TRBV28	NA	NA	TRBJ1-1	TGTGCCAGCTTAAGTAGGGGGACAATTACTGAAGCTTTCTTT	CASLSRGTITEAFF
TRBV28	NA	NA	TRBJ1-1	TGTGCCAGCAGTTTACCCATTGGGGGCACTGAAGCTTTCTTT	CASSLPIGGTEAFF
TRBV2	NA	NA	TRBJ2-3	TGTGCCAGCAGTGAAGCGGGAGTAGAGGTAGATACGCAGTATTTT	CASSEAGVEVDTQYF
TRBV5-4	TRBD2	NA	TRBJ2-7	TGTGCCAGCAGCCCCGGGACTAGCGGGAGCGCCTACGAGCAGTACTTC	CASSPGTSGSAYEQYF
TRBV27	NA	few	TRBJ1-5	TGTGCCAGCAGTTTATCGTGGGGTTCAGGTCAGCCCCAGCATTTT	CASSLSWGSGQPQHF
TRBV28	NA	few	TRBJ2-7	TGTGCCAGCAGTCTAAGGGACCCCTTCTACGAGCAGTACTTC	CASSLRDPFYEQYF
TRBV7-2	NA	once	TRBJ1-2	TGTGCCAGCAGCTTAGTCGCGGGCAGCTCTAACTATGGCTACACCTTC	CASSLVAGSSNYGYTF
TRBV11-2	NA	NA	TRBJ1-4	TGTGCCAGCAGCTGGGACACAAAACTGTTTTTT	CASSWDTKLFF
TRBV18	NA	NA	TRBJ2-7	TGTGCCAGCTCACCTAAGGACAGTGGCGTCGAGCAGTACTTC	CASSPKDSGVEQYF
TRBV14	TRBD2	NA	TRBJ2-7	TGTGCCAGCAGCGAAGGACTAGCGGGAGCAGGCTACGAGCAGTACTTC	CASSEGLAGAGYEQYF
TRBV2	NA	NA	TRBJ2-7	TGTGCCAGCAGTGAATCGTATCTGGGACTCTACGAGCAGTACTTC	CASSESYLGLYEQYF
TRBV15	NA	NA	TRBJ2-5	TGTGCCACCAGCGCGGGACAGCAAGAGACCCAGTACTTC	CATSAGQQETQYF
TRBV7-2	TRBD2	NA	TRBJ2-7	TGTGCCAGCAGCTCCCGAGGGACTAGCGTCTACGAGCAGTACTTC	CASSSRGTSVYEQYF
TRBV9	NA	NA	TRBJ2-1	TGTGCCAGCAGCTTCGGGACGGGAGTCTACAATGAGCAGTTCTTC	CASSFGTGVYNEQFF
TRBV19	TRBD1	NA	TRBJ2-1	TGTGCCAGTAGTATAGCCAGGGGGCCTTACAATGAGCAGTTCTTC	CASSIARGPYNEQFF
TRBV18	NA	NA	TRBJ2-1	TGTGCCAGCTCACCAGGAAGCGGGGTGACAGGGGTCAGTGAGCAGTTCTTC	CASSPGSGVTGVSEQFF
TRBV19	NA	few	TRBJ1-2	TGTGCCAGCTACCGATCGAGGGGGGTCGGTGGCTACACCTTC	CASYRSRGVGGYTF
TRBV4-1	NA	NA	TRBJ2-5	TGCGCCAGCAGGGACTTTCAAGAGACCCAGTACTTC	CASRDFQETQYF
TRBV28	TRBD1	once	TRBJ2-7	TGTGCCAGCAGTTTCGTCGGACAGGGAAGCTACGAGCAGTACTTC	CASSFVGQGSYEQYF
TRBV7-9	NA	NA	TRBJ2-7	TGTGCCAGCAGCTTAGGGGCAGGGTCCGGACAGAGCGAGCAGTACTTC	CASSLGAGSGQSEQYF
TRBV5-1	TRBD2	NA	TRBJ2-5	TGCGCCAGCCAGGAGCGGGAGTCCGCGGTCCAGTACTTC	CASQERESAVQYF
TRBV6-1	NA	NA	TRBJ1-5	TGTGCCAGCAGTGGGTTTTTTCAGCCCCAGCATTTT	CASSGFFQPQHF
TRBV2	NA	NA	TRBJ2-1	TGTGCCAGCACTTTGGGGGGCGGGGAGCAGTTCTTC	CASTLGGGEQFF
TRBV18	TRBD1	NA	TRBJ1-2	TGTGCCAGCTCACCTGGACAGGAAAGGACTAACTATGGCTACACCTTC	CASSPGQERTNYGYTF
TRBV14	TRBD2	once	TRBJ2-1	TGTGCCAGCAGCTTACTCACTAGCGAGAGCTCCTACAATGAGCAGTTCTTC	CASSLLTSESSYNEQFF
TRBV28	TRBD1	NA	TRBJ1-1	TGTGCCAGCAGGGTGGGACAGGGGGTGGGGAACACTGAAGCTTTCTTT	CASRVGQGVGNTEAFF
TRBV7-9	NA	NA	TRBJ1-1	TGTGCCAGCAGCATACAGGTGAACACTGAAGCTTTCTTT	CASSIQVNTEAFF
TRBV2	NA	NA	TRBJ1-2	TGTGCCAGCAGTGAACAGGGGAGCCTAGGGGATGGCTACACCTTC	CASSEQGSLGDGYTF
TRBV10-3	NA	NA	TRBJ1-5	TGTGCCATCAGTGAAGTCGATAATCAGCCCCAGCATTTT	CAISEVDNQPQHF
TRBV19	NA	NA	TRBJ2-5	TGTGCCAGTAGTAGGCAAGAGACCCAGTACTTC	CASSRQETQYF
TRBV2	NA	many	TRBJ1-4	TGTGCCAGCAGTCGGACAGCTAATGAAAAACTGTTTTTT	CASSRTANEKLFF